The 8 T cell receptor beta chains below come from one sample, sequenced in a study of T cells expressing NK-cell markers. TCRdb re-called the 5' RACE reads and shows each CDR3 protein once, DNA omitted. Its clone listing holds around 380,000 distinct CDR3 sequences. Sequenced: blood T cells: a sorted CD56 or NKG2C T cell subset, CD4+ or CD8+ T cells, or bulk PBMC T cells (not recorded which). The receptors were sampled from a woman between 45 and 65 years old in good health.

This chain joins TRBV7-9 and TRBJ2-7; TCRdb designates TRBD1, a call that cannot be tested without DNA. CDR3 size: 15 residues. Germline CDR1 and CDR2: SEHNR and FQNEAQ (reference sequence). The CDR3 spells CASSSDRLLPYEQYF.

This chain links TRBV12-5 with TRBJ2-1; TCRdb lists TRBD1, though no DNA is available to test this call. CDR3 size: 18 residues. Looked up from germline, CDR1 is LGHNT and CDR2 is FRNRAP. The CDR3 loop is CASGLPYGAGAGANEQFF.

The V and J genes are TRBV12-3 or TRBV12-4 and TRBJ2-1; the D call from TCRdb, TRBD1, cannot be confirmed without DNA. The CDR3 has 12 residues. The CDR3 reads CASTPDRVEQFF.

The chain links TRBV29-1 to TRBJ2-5; TCRdb's D gene call, TRBD1, goes unchecked for lack of DNA. Per the germline V gene, CDR1 is SQVTM and CDR2 is ANQGSEA. This CDR3 has 13 residues. The CDR3 is CSARQGGGETQYF.

The V and J genes are TRBV10-1 and TRBJ2-7. Germline V gene lookup returns CDR1 WNHNN and CDR2 SYGVQD (reference sequence). The CDR3 runs to 13 residues. The CDR3 loop is CASRADGAYEQYF.

This chain connects TRBV10-3 to TRBJ1-1; TCRdb picks TRBD1, but there is no DNA to check that call. The length of the CDR3 is 13 residues. Germline V gene sequence: CDR1 ENHRY, CDR2 SYGVKD. The CDR3 reads CAIRGQGVSEAFF.

The V and J genes are TRBV20-1 and TRBJ1-2. The length of the CDR3 is 15 residues. From germline, CDR1 is DFQATT and CDR2 SNEGSKA (reference sequence). The CDR3 spells CSARDLRSLHYGYTF.

The chain recombines TRBV5-1 with TRBJ2-1; lacking DNA, the TRBD2 call made by TCRdb goes unchecked. There are 14 residues in the CDR3. Looked up from germline, CDR1 is SGHRS and CDR2 is YFSETQ. The CDR3 region is CASSFSGGLNEQFF.